This T cell receptor beta chain was documented in a study of molecular identifiers for immune sequencing clone quantification. Broader study findings: Highly expanded clone sizes could be underestimated through barcode sharing by identical TCR molecules. Clones carrying above 20 RNA copies accounted for over 97% of effector molecules, under 1% in naive cells.

Germline CDR1 MGHRA, CDR2 YSYEKL. CDR3 size: 15 residues. V lost 5 bases, J lost 8 bases, and 14 bases stayed unmatched. In TCRdb, the PCR reads were re-called with MiXCR into one record per CDR3 protein. The sample has roughly 93,000 distinct CDR3 sequences; around 17% are singletons. There are many counts of this clonotype. As yet, its antigen is unknown. Input material: naive CD8+ T cells from blood, with Jurkat cell RNA spiked in. The subset: FACS-sorted CD8+CD4-CCR7+CD45RA+ naive T cells. The sequence came from a human donor in good health. Some libraries in this study had Jurkat cell RNA spiked in. The chain carries TRBV4-1 and TRBJ1-1, with 7 bases aligning to TRBD1. The CDR3 sequence: CASSAGTAAGQEAFF. The CDR3 region has the DNA TGCGCCAGCAGCGCCGGGACAGCTGCTGGGCAAGAAGCTTTCTTT.